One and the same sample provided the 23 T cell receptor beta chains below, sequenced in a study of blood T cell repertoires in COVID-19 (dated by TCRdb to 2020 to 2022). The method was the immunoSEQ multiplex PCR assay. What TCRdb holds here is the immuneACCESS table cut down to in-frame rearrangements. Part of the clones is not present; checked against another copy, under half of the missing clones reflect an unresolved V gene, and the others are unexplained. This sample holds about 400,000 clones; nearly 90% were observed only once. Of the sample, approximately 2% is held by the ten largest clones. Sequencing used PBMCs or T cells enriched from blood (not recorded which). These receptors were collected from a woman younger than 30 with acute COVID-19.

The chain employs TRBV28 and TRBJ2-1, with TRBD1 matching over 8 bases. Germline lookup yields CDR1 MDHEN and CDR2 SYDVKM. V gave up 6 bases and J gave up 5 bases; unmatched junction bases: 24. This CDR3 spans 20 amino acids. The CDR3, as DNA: TGTGCCAGCAGCCGGGGCGGGACAGGTCGGGATGAATACAGGGACAATGAGCAGTTCTTC. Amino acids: CASSRGGTGRDEYRDNEQFF.

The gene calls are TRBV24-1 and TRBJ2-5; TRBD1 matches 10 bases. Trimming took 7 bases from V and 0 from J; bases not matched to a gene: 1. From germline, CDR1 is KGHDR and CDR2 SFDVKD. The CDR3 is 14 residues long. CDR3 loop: CATRDRGYQETQYF. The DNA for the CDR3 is TGTGCCACCAGGGACAGGGGGTACCAAGAGACCCAGTACTTC.

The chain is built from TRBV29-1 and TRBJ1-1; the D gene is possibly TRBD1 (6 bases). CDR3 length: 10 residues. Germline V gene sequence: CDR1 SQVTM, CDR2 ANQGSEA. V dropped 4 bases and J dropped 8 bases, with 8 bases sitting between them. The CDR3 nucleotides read TGCAGCGTTGCCACAGGGGAAGCTTTCTTT. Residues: CSVATGEAFF.

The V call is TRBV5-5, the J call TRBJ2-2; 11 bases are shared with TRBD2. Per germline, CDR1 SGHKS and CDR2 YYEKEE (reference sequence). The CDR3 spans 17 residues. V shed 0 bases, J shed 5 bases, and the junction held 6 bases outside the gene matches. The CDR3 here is CASSLGLAGGETGELFF. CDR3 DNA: TGTGCCAGCAGCTTGGGGCTAGCGGGGGGAGAGACCGGGGAGCTGTTTTTT.

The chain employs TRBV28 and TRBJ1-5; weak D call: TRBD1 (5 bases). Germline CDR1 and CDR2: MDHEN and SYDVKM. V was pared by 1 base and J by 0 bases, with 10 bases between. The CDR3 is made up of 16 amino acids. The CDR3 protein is CASSLSWTPSNQPQHF. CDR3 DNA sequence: TGTGCCAGCAGTTTATCCTGGACACCTAGCAATCAGCCCCAGCATTTT.

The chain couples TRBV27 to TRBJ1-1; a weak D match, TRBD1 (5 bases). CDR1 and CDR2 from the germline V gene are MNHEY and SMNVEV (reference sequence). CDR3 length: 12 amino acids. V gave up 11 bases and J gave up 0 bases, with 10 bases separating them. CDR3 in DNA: TGTGCCGCGGGGGGGGTGAACACTGAAGCTTTCTTT. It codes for CAAGGVNTEAFF.

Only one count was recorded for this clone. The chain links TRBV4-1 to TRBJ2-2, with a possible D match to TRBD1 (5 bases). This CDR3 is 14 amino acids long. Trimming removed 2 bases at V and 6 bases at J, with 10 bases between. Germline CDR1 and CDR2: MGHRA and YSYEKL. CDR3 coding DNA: TGCGCCAGCAGCCAACCCAGGGAAGCCGGGGAGCTGTTTTTT. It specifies CASSQPREAGELFF.

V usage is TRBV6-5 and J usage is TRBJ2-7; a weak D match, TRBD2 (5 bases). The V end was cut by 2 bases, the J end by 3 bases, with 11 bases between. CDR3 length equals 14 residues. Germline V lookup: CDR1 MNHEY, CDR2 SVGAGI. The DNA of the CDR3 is TGTGCCAGCAGTTACCAAAGGGAGAACTACGAGCAGTACTTC. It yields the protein CASSYQRENYEQYF.

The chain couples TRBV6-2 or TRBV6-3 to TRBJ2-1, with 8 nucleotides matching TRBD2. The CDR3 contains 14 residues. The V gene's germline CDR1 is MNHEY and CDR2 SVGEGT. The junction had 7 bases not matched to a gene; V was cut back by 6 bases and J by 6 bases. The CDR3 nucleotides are TGTGCCAGCAGCCGCGGGAGGAGTGGCAATGAGCAGTTCTTC. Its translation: CASSRGRSGNEQFF.

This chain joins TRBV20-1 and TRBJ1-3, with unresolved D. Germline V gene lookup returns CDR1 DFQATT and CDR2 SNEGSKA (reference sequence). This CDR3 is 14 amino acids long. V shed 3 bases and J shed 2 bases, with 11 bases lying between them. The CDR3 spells CSASRPGAGNTIYF. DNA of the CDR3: TGCAGTGCTAGTCGACCCGGGGCTGGAAACACCATATATTTT.

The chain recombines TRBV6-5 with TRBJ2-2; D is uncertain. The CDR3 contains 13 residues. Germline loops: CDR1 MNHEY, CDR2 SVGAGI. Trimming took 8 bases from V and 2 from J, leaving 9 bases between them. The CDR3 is CASGRRNTGELFF. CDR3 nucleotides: TGTGCCAGCGGCAGAAGAAACACCGGGGAGCTGTTTTTT.

The CDR3 loop is CASSPPLGAFTNTEAFF. As DNA, the CDR3 is TGTGCCAGCAGCCCGCCCTTGGGCGCCTTTACTAACACTGAAGCTTTCTTT. V gene TRBV4-2 combines with J gene TRBJ1-1; D unresolved. The ends were cut back, 4 bases at V and 2 bases at J, with 20 bases in the middle. Germline V lookup: CDR1 LGHNA, CDR2 YNFKEQ. The CDR3 has 17 amino acids.

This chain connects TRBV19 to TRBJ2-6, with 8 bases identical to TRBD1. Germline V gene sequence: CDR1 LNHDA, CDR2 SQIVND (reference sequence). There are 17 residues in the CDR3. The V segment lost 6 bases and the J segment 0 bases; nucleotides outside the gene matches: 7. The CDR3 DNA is TGTGCCAGTAGGAAAACAGGGGGAACCTCTGGGGCCAACGTCCTGACTTTC. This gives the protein CASRKTGGTSGANVLTF.

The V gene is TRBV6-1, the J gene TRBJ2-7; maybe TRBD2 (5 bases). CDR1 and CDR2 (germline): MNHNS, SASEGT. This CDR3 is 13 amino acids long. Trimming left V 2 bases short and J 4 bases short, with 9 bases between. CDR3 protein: CASSESRDYEQYF. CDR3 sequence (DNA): TGTGCCAGCAGTGAAAGTCGGGATTACGAGCAGTACTTC.

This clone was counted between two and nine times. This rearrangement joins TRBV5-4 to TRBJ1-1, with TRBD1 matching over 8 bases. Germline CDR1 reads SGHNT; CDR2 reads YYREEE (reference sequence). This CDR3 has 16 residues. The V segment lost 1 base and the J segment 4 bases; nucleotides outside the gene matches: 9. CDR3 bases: TGTGCCAGCAGCTTGAGAGACAGGGGTCACGGCACTGAAGCTTTCTTT. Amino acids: CASSLRDRGHGTEAFF.

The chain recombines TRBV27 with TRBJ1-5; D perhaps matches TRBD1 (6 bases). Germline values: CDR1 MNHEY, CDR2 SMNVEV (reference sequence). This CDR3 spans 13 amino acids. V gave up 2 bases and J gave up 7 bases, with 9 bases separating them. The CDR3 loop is CASSLEGVQPQHF. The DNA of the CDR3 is TGTGCCAGCAGTTTAGAGGGGGTCCAGCCCCAGCATTTT.

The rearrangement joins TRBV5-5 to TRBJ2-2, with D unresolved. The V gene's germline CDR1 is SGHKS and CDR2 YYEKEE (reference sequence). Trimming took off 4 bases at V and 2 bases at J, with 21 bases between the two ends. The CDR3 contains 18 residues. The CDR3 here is CASSPIRVAQLNTGELFF. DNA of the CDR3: TGTGCCAGCAGCCCCATTCGGGTAGCCCAACTTAACACCGGGGAGCTGTTTTTT.

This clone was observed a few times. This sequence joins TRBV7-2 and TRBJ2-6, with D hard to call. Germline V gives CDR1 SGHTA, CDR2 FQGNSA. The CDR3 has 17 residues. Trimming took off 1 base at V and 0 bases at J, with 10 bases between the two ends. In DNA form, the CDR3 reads TGTGCCAGCAGCTTAGGTCACAGTACCTCTGGGGCCAACGTCCTGACTTTC. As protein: CASSLGHSTSGANVLTF.

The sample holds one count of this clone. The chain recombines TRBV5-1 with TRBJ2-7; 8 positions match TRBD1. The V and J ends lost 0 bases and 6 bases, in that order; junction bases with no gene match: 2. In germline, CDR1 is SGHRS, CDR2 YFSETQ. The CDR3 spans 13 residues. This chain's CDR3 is CASSLATGGEQYF. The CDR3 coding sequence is TGCGCCAGCAGCTTGGCCACAGGGGGCGAGCAGTACTTC.

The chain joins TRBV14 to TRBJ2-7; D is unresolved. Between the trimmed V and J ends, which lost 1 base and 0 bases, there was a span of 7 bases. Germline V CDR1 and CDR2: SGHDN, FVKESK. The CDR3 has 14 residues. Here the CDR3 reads CASSQARYSYEQYF. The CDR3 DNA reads TGTGCCAGCAGCCAAGCCCGGTACTCCTACGAGCAGTACTTC.

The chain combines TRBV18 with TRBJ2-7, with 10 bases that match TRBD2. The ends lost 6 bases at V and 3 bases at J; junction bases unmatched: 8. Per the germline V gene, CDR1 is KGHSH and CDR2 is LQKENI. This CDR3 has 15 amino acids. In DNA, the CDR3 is TGTGCCAGCTCGCGGGACAGCGGGAGGGGCTACGAGCAGTACTTC. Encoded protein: CASSRDSGRGYEQYF.

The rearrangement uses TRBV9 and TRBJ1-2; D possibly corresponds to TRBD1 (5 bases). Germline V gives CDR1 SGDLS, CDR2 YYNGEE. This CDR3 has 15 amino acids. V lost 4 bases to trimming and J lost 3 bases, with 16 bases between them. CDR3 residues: CASSLRGGLDYGYTF. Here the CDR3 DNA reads TGTGCCAGCAGCTTAAGGGGCGGACTAGACTATGGCTACACCTTC. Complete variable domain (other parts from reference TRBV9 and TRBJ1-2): DSGVTQTPKHLITATGQRVTLRCSPRSGDLSVYWYQQSLDQGLQFLIQYYNGEERAKGNILERFSAQQFPDLHSELNLSSLELGDSALYFCASSLRGGLDYGYTFGSGTRLTVV.

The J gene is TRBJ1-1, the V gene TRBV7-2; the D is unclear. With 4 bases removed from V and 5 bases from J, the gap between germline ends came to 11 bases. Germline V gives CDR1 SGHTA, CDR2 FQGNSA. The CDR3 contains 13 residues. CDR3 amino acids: CASSSGFFTEAFF. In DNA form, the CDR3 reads TGTGCCAGCAGCTCGGGATTTTTTACTGAAGCTTTCTTT.